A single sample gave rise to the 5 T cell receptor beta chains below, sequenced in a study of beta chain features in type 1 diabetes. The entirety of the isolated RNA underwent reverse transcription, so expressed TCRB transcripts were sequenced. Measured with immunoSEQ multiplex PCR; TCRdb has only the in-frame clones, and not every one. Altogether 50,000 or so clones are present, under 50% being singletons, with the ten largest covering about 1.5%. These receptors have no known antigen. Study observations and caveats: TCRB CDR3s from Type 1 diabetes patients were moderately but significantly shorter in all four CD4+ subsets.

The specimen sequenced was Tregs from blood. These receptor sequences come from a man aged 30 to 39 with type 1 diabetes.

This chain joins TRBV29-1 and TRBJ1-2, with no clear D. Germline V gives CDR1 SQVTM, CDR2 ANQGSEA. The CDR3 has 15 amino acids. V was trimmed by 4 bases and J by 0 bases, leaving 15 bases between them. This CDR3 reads CSVAQATTANYGYTF. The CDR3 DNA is TGCAGCGTTGCCCAGGCCACCACCGCTAACTATGGCTACACCTTC.

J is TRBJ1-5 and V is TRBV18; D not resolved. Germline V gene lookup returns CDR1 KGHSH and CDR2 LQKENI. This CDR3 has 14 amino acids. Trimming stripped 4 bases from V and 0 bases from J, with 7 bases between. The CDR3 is CASSLQYSNQPQHF. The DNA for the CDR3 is TGTGCCAGCTCACTTCAGTATAGCAATCAGCCCCAGCATTTT.

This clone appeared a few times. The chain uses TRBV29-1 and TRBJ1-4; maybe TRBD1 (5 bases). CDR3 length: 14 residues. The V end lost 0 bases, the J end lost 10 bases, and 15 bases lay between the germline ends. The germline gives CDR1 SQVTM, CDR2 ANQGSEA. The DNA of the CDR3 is TGCAGCGTTGAAGATCCGGGCAGTCAGGGAAAACTGTTTTTT. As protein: CSVEDPGSQGKLFF.

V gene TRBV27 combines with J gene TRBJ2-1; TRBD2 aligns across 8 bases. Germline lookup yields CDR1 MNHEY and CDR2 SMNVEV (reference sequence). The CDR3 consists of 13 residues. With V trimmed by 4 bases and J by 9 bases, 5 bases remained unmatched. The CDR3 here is CASSSTSVGEQFF. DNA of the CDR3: TGTGCCAGCAGTTCGACTAGCGTGGGTGAGCAGTTCTTC.

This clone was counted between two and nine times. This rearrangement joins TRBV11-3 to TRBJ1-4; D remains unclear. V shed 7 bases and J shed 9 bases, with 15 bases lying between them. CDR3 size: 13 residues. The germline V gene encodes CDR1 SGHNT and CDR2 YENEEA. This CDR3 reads CASIPTVGQKLFF. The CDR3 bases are TGTGCCAGCATCCCGACGGTGGGCCAAAAACTGTTTTTT.